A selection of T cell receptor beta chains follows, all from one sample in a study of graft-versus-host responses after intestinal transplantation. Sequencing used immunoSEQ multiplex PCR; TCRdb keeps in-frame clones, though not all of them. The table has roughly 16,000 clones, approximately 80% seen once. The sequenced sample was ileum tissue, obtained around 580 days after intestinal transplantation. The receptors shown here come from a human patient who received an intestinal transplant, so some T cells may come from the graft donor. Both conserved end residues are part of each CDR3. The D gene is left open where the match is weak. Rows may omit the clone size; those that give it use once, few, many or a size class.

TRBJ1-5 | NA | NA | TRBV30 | TGTGCCTGGAGTGGAGGGCGCAATCAGCCCCAGCATTTT | CAWSGGRNQPQHF
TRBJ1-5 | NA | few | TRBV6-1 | TGTGCCAGCAGTGAACACAGGAGCAATCAGCCCCAGCATTTT | CASSEHRSNQPQHF
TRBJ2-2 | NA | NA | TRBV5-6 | TGTGCCAGCAGGCTCCAGGGTGGCGGGGAGCTGTTTTTT | CASRLQGGGELFF
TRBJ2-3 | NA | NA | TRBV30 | TGTGCCTGGAGTGTTTCGGGAGATACGCAGTATTTT | CAWSVSGDTQYF
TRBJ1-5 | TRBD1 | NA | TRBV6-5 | TGTGCCAGCAGGGGACAGGGGGCCAATCAGCCCCAGCATTTT | CASRGQGANQPQHF
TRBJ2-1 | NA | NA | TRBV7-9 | TGTGCCAGCAGCTCACTAGTATGGGAGCAGTTCTTC | CASSSLVWEQFF
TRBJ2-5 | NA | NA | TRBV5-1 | TGCGCCAGCAGCTTGTCGCCCGGATTCGGGGCAAGGGAGACCCAGTACTTC | CASSLSPGFGARETQYF
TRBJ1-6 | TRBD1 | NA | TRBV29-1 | TGCAGCGTTGGACAGGGAGGTGGGTCACCCCTCCACTTT | CSVGQGGGSPLHF
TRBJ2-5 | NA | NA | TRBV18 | TGTGCCAGCTCACCCGCCAGTCATCGAGAGACCCAGTACTTC | CASSPASHRETQYF
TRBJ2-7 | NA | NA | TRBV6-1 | TGTGCCAGCAGTAACTCCTACGAGCAGTACTTC | CASSNSYEQYF
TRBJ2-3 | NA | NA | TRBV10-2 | TGCGCCAGCAGTAAGCGGACGAGGGATACGCAGTATTTT | CASSKRTRDTQYF
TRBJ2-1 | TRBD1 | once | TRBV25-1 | TGTGCCAGCAGTGAGGCGGGACAGGGGGTGTACGAAGGGCAGTTCTTC | CASSEAGQGVYEGQFF
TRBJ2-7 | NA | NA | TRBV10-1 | TGCGCCAGCAGTAACGATGGCGAGCAGTACTTC | CASSNDGEQYF
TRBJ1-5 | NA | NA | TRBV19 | TGTGCCAGTAGTCTAAAACCGGAGGCTAATCAGCCCCAGCATTTT | CASSLKPEANQPQHF
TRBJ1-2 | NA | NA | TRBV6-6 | TGTGCCAGCAGCCACGGACAGCTACACTATGGCTACACCTTC | CASSHGQLHYGYTF
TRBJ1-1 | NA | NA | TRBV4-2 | TGTGCCAGCAGTCAAGGTAGTCTAAACACTGGAGCTTTCTTT | CASSQGSLNTGAFF
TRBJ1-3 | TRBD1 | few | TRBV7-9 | TGTGCCAGCGACCAGGGACAGACCAACTCTGGAAACACCATATATTTT | CASDQGQTNSGNTIYF
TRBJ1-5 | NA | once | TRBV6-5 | TGTGCCAGCAGTTACCCAGATCAGCCCCAGCATTTT | CASSYPDQPQHF
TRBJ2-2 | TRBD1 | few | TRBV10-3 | TGTGCCATCAGTGACCCATCGGGACAGGGTAGAAAGACAACGAACACCGGGGAGCTGTTTTTT | CAISDPSGQGRKTTNTGELFF
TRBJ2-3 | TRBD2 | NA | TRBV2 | TGCTCGGCTACTAGCGGGGGAAGGCACACAGATACGCAGTATTTT | CSATSGGRHTDTQYF
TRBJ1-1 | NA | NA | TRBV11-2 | TGTGCCAGCAGCCTCGGTTTCCGGGACACTGAAGCTTTCTTT | CASSLGFRDTEAFF
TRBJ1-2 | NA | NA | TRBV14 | TGTGCCAGCAGCCAAGGTGCAGGATCAAGCTACACCTTC | CASSQGAGSSYTF
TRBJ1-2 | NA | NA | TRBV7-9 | TGTGCCAGCAGCTTTAGCTATGTCGAGCATGGCTACACCTTC | CASSFSYVEHGYTF
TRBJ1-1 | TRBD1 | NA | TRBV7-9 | TGTGCCAGCAGGCATCCACAGGGGGACACTGAAGCTTTCTTT | CASRHPQGDTEAFF
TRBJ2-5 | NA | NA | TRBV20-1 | TGCAGTGCTAGCTGGGAGACCCAGTACTTC | CSASWETQYF
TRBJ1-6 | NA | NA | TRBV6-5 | TGTGCCAGCAGCCCCTTGGGGGCTGGGAATTCACCCCTCCACTTT | CASSPLGAGNSPLHF
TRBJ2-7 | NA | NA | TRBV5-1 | TGCGCCAGCAGCTTGGACGTCGGGACCTACGAGCAGTACTTC | CASSLDVGTYEQYF
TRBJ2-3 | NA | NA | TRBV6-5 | TGTGCCAGCAGTTACCCCGGTGGAGATACGCAGTATTTT | CASSYPGGDTQYF
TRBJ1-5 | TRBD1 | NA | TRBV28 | TGTGCCAGCAGATTCGGACAGGGCAACTCCAATCAGCCCCAGCATTTT | CASRFGQGNSNQPQHF
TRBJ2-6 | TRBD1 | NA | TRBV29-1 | TGCAGCGTTGGCCCAGGGGGATCTGGGGCCAACGTCCTGACTTTC | CSVGPGGSGANVLTF
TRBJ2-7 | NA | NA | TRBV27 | TGTGCCAGCAGTTTAGTTCCGGTGAGCTCCTACGAGCAGTACTTC | CASSLVPVSSYEQYF
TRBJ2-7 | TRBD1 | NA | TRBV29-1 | TGCAGCGTCTCGGAGGGGACAGGGATTTACGAGCAGTACTTC | CSVSEGTGIYEQYF
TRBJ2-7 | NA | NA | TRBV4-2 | TGTGCCAGCAGTCCTTCAATAGCGTACGAGCAGTACTTC | CASSPSIAYEQYF
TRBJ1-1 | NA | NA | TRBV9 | TGTGCCAGCAGCGTAGACGGCCATGGAAGCACTGAAGCTTTCTTT | CASSVDGHGSTEAFF
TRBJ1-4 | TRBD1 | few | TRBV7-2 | TGTGCCAGCCGAAGGGGGCGAGGTGAAAAACTGTTTTTT | CASRRGRGEKLFF
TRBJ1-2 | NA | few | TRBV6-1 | TGTGCCAGCACTCGAGGGGGGGGCAATTATGGCTACACCTTC | CASTRGGGNYGYTF
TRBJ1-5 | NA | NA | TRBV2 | TGTGCCAGCAGAGGGTCTAGCAATCAGCCCCAGCATTTT | CASRGSSNQPQHF
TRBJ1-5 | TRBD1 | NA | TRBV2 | TGTGCCAGCAGTGCGGGGACAGGGGGCATTGGCAATCAGCCCCAGCATTTT | CASSAGTGGIGNQPQHF
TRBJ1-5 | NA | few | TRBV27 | TGTGCCAGCAGACGGACAAAAAATCAGCCCCAGCATTTT | CASRRTKNQPQHF
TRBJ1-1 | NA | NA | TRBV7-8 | TGTGCCAGCAGCTCGGGTGCCACTGAAGCTTTCTTT | CASSSGATEAFF
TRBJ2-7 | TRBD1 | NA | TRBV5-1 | TGCGCCAGCAGCTTTTTTACCGGGACAGGGGTCTCCTACGAGCAGTACTTC | CASSFFTGTGVSYEQYF
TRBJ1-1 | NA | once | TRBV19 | TGTGCCAGTCGGTGGGTCACTGAAGCTTTCTTT | CASRWVTEAFF
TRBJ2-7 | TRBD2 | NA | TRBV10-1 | TGCGCCAGCAGCCCCATACGGCTAGCGGGGGGAAGGTACGAGCAGTACTTC | CASSPIRLAGGRYEQYF
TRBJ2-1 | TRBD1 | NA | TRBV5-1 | TGCGCCAGCAGCGGAAACACAGGGGCGGGCTACAATGAGCAGTTCTTC | CASSGNTGAGYNEQFF
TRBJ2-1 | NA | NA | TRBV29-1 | TGCAGCGCCGAGGGGGGGAACCGTAACAATGAGCAGTTCTTC | CSAEGGNRNNEQFF
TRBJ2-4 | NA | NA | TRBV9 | TGTGCCAGCAGCGTCCGGCGGGATGGTGTTCAGTACTTC | CASSVRRDGVQYF
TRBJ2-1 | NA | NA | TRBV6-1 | TGTGCCAGCGAACCCCTCTCCTACAATGAGCAGTTCTTC | CASEPLSYNEQFF
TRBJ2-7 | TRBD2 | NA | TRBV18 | TGTGCCAGCTCACCCCCCCCCGGGACTAGCAGCTACGAGCAGTACTTC | CASSPPPGTSSYEQYF
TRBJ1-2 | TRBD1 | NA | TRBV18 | TGTGCCAGCTCCCAGGGACAGGCCTATGGCTACACCTTC | CASSQGQAYGYTF
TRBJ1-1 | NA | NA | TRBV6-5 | TGTGCCAGCAGTTACTCGAGCCCTAACACTGAAGCTTTCTTT | CASSYSSPNTEAFF